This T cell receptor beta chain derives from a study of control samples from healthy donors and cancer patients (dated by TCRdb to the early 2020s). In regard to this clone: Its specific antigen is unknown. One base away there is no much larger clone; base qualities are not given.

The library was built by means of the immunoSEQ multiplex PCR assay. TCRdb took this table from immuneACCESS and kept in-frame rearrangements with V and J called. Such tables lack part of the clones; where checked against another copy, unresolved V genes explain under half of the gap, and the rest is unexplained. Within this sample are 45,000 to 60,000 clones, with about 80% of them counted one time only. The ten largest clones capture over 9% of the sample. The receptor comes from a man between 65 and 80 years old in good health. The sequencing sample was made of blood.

The CDR3 has the sequence CASSLGLLRDSNQPQHF. Here is the DNA: TGTGCCAGCAGTTTAGGGCTCTTGAGGGATAGCAATCAGCCCCAGCATTTT. This chain joins TRBV28 to TRBJ1-5, with an unclear D gene assignment. Looking up the germline V gene yields CDR1 MDHEN and CDR2 SYDVKM. From the cysteine up to the phenylalanine, the CDR3 has a length of 17 residues. Only the CDR3 portion is preserved as DNA: 51 bases, with reading frame beginning at the first base. V is shortened by 2 bases, J by 0 bases, and the region joining them spans 14 bases. Where the CDR3 stops, the reference TRBV28 and TRBJ1-5 genes take over; the full variable domain is DVKVTQSSRYLVKRTGEKVFLECVQDMDHENMFWYRQDPGLGLRLIYFSYDVKMKEKGDIPEGYSVSREKKERFSLILESASTNQTSMYLCASSLGLLRDSNQPQHFGDGTRLSIL.